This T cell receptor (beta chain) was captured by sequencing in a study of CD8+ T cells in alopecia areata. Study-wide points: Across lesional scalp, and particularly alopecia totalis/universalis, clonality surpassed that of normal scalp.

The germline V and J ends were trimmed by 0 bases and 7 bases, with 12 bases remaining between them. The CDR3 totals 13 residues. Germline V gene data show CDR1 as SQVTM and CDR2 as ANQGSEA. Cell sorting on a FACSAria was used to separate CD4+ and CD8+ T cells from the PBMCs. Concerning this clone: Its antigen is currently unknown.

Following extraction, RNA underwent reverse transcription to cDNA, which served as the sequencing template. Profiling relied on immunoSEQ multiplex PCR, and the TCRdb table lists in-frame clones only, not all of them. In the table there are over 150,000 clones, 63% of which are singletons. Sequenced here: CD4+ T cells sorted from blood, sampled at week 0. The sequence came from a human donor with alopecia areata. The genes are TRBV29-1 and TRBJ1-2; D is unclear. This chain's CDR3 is CSVEEDGFGGYTF. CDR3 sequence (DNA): TGCAGCGTTGAAGAAGATGGGTTTGGTGGCTACACCTTC. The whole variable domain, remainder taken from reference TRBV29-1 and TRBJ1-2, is SAVISQKPSRDICQRGTSLTIQCQVDSQVTMMFWYRQQPGQSLTLIATANQGSEATYESGFVIDKFPISRPNLTFSTLTVSNMSPEDSSIYLCSVEEDGFGGYTFGSGTRLTVV.